The next 9 T cell receptor beta chains were all read from a single sample in a study of T cell changes during pregnancy in multiple sclerosis. Profiling relied on immunoSEQ multiplex PCR, and the TCRdb table lists in-frame clones only, not all of them. The sample holds 75,000 to 90,000 clones, around nine tenths seen once. The specimen was CD4+ T cells from peripheral blood mononuclear cells, collected before pregnancy. All receptors come from a female donor with multiple sclerosis, enrolled in a pregnancy study.

The gene calls are TRBV7-2 and TRBJ2-5; possible D gene TRBD1, 5 bases. The CDR3 covers 15 residues. Trimming removed 3 bases at V and 2 bases at J, with 13 bases between. CDR1 SGHTA and CDR2 FQGNSA come from the germline V gene. CDR3 region: CASSFDRGNQETQYF. In DNA, the CDR3 is TGTGCCAGCAGCTTTGATAGGGGAAATCAAGAGACCCAGTACTTC.

The rearrangement joins TRBV9 to TRBJ1-5, with D unresolved. From germline, CDR1 is SGDLS and CDR2 YYNGEE. Deletions cut 0 bases from V and 4 bases from J, with 11 bases between. The CDR3 consists of 15 residues. Here the CDR3 reads CASSVAGGMNQPQHF. For the CDR3, the DNA is TGTGCCAGCAGCGTAGCTGGAGGGATGAATCAGCCCCAGCATTTT. Supplemented by reference TRBV9 and TRBJ1-5, the full variable domain reads DSGVTQTPKHLITATGQRVTLRCSPRSGDLSVYWYQQSLDQGLQFLIQYYNGEERAKGNILERFSAQQFPDLHSELNLSSLELGDSALYFCASSVAGGMNQPQHFGDGTRLSIL.

The gene calls are TRBV4-1 and TRBJ1-2; 8 bases fit TRBD1. The junction had 11 bases not matched to a gene; V was cut back by 4 bases and J by 4 bases. Germline V lookup: CDR1 MGHRA, CDR2 YSYEKL. The CDR3 is made up of 16 amino acids. The CDR3 DNA follows: TGCGCCAGCAGCCGCCAGACAGGGGATCAGTCCTATGGCTACACCTTC. This translates into CASSRQTGDQSYGYTF.

The J gene is TRBJ1-2, the V gene TRBV7-2; D remains ambiguous. V was clipped by 0 bases and J by 0 bases, with 17 bases between them. The CDR3 has 18 residues. Germline V lookup: CDR1 SGHTA, CDR2 FQGNSA. DNA for the CDR3: TGTGCCAGCAGCTTAGCCCCTATCGGAGGGCTAGCTAACTATGGCTACACCTTC. It specifies CASSLAPIGGLANYGYTF.

The V call is TRBV18, the J call TRBJ2-1; 8 bases are shared with TRBD2. CDR3 length: 15 residues. V lost 2 bases and J lost 6; bases outside the gene matches: 6. Looked up from germline, CDR1 is KGHSH and CDR2 is LQKENI. The CDR3 protein is CASSPTAGGVNEQFF. The CDR3 DNA is TGTGCCAGCTCACCAACGGCGGGAGGTGTCAATGAGCAGTTCTTC.

This chain uses TRBV2 with TRBJ2-7; no definite D call. CDR1 is SNHLY and CDR2 is FYNNEI in the germline V gene. The CDR3 spans 14 residues. Trimming pared 1 base from V and 0 bases from J, leaving 7 bases between. CDR3 protein: CASSEEYSSYEQYF. The CDR3 DNA follows: TGTGCCAGCAGTGAAGAGTATAGCTCCTACGAGCAGTACTTC.

CDR3 region: CASRAGGQGNEQFF. The DNA for the CDR3 is TGTGCCAGCAGGGCGGGGGGGCAGGGGAATGAGCAGTTCTTC. The chain is built from TRBV6-1 and TRBJ2-1; 9 bases map to TRBD2. This CDR3 contains 14 residues. The trim removed 6 bases at V and 7 bases at J, leaving 7 bases unmatched. The germline gives CDR1 MNHNS, CDR2 SASEGT.

This rearrangement joins TRBV4-1 to TRBJ1-4; 7 bases are a match to TRBD1. Germline V lookup: CDR1 MGHRA, CDR2 YSYEKL. V trimming: 3 bases; J trimming: 8 bases; junction bases outside the gene matches: 6. The CDR3 is made up of 14 amino acids. The CDR3 reads CASSQQGGREKLFF. The CDR3 nucleotides are TGCGCCAGCAGCCAGCAGGGGGGAAGGGAAAAACTGTTTTTT.

In its sample, this clone was seen once. The chain is built from TRBV7-6 and TRBJ1-3; D is undetermined. This CDR3 comprises 17 residues. Deletions cut 4 bases from V and 0 bases from J, with 16 bases between. Germline loops: CDR1 SGHVS, CDR2 FNYEAQ. CDR3 sequence reads: CASSSPYGPTSGNTIYF. The DNA of the CDR3 is TGTGCCAGCAGCTCCCCTTATGGGCCAACCTCTGGAAACACCATATATTTT.